This entry lists 30 T cell receptor beta chains sequenced from one sample in a study of beta chain features in type 1 diabetes. Every bit of the isolated RNA underwent reverse transcription, so sequencing read expressed TCRB transcripts. Profiled with immunoSEQ multiplex PCR; TCRdb holds only in-frame clones, not every one. The sample has over 700,000 clones, roughly a sixth seen once. Sequencing was performed on naive CD4+ T cells from blood. The receptors come from a woman in her late teens or twenties in good health.

This clone was detected a few times. The genes are TRBV4-1 and TRBJ2-7, with a weak D call TRBD1 (5 bases). The CDR3 is made up of 15 amino acids. Trimming cost V 2 bases and J 6 bases, with 17 bases left between them. Germline V gene lookup returns CDR1 MGHRA and CDR2 YSYEKL. The CDR3 nucleotides are TGCGCCAGCAGCCAACAAGGGGTCGGTGGCTTCGAGCAGTACTTC. As protein: CASSQQGVGGFEQYF.

This clone was observed a few times. The rearrangement links TRBV28 to TRBJ2-5; D ambiguous. Trimming pared 8 bases from V and 7 bases from J, leaving 14 bases between. Germline loops: CDR1 MDHEN, CDR2 SYDVKM. The CDR3 extends over 12 amino acids. This chain's CDR3 is CASGTPKGTQYF. The CDR3 coding sequence is TGTGCCAGCGGTACCCCAAAGGGGACCCAGTACTTC.

Written as DNA, the CDR3 is TGTGCCAGCTCACCCGACAGGGGGTACTACAATGAGCAGTTCTTC. Translation gives CASSPDRGYYNEQFF. The chain couples TRBV2 to TRBJ2-1, with 9 bases aligning to TRBD1. The J segment lost 3 bases and the V segment lost 8 bases, leaving 8 bases of the junction unmatched. Germline CDR1 reads SNHLY; CDR2 reads FYNNEI. There are 15 residues in the CDR3.

This chain links TRBV28 with TRBJ1-2; 9 nucleotides line up with TRBD1. V was clipped by 4 bases and J by 2 bases; unmatched bases: 11. This CDR3 spans 17 amino acids. CDR1 and CDR2 from the germline V gene are MDHEN and SYDVKM. CDR3 sequence reads: CASSSGQGAPGNYGYTF. DNA of the CDR3: TGTGCCAGCAGTTCGGGACAGGGAGCCCCAGGAAACTATGGCTACACCTTC.

This chain uses TRBV18 with TRBJ2-5; a weak D match, TRBD1 (6 bases). Germline CDR1 is KGHSH and CDR2 is LQKENI. Trimming shortened V by 4 bases and J by 3 bases, and 24 bases separated the two germline ends. The CDR3 is 18 amino acids. As DNA, the CDR3 is TGTGCCAGCTCACGCCTTCACCAGGGGCAAGTCAGGGAAGAGACCCAGTACTTC. Its protein is CASSRLHQGQVREETQYF. The full variable domain, completed using reference TRBV18 and TRBJ2-5, is NAGVMQNPRHLVRRRGQEARLRCSPMKGHSHVYWYRQLPEEGLKFMVYLQKENIIDESGMPKERFSAEFPKEGPSILRIQQVVRGDSAAYFCASSRLHQGQVREETQYFGPGTRLLVL.

This sequence joins TRBV14 and TRBJ1-4; D ambiguous. V shed 2 bases and J shed 8 bases, with 15 bases lying between them. The CDR3 is made up of 15 amino acids. Germline V gives CDR1 SGHDN, CDR2 FVKESK. CDR3 sequence: CASSQYLGLSEKLFF. For the CDR3, the DNA is TGTGCCAGCAGCCAATACCTAGGGTTAAGCGAAAAACTGTTTTTT.

This clone was seen more than once but under ten times. The chain is built from TRBV10-1 and TRBJ2-5; no definite D call. CDR3 length: 14 amino acids. Germline V CDR1 and CDR2: WNHNN, SYGVQD (reference sequence). Trimming left V 6 bases short and J 0 bases short, with 11 bases between. The CDR3 protein is CASSPGRYQETQYF. DNA of the CDR3: TGCGCCAGCAGCCCCGGCCGATACCAAGAGACCCAGTACTTC.

Notes on this clone: Other DNA sequences within the sample encode an identical CDR3. The V and J genes are TRBV5-1 and TRBJ1-5; 7 bases agree with TRBD1. There are 13 residues in the CDR3. V lost 1 base, J lost 5 bases, and 0 bases stayed unmatched. Germline CDR1 reads SGHRS; CDR2 reads YFSETQ. In DNA form, the CDR3 reads TGCGCCAGCAGCTTGACAGGGGATCAGCCCCAGCATTTT. This encodes CASSLTGDQPQHF.

The chain uses TRBV5-6 and TRBJ1-2; 10 bases align to TRBD1. The V and J ends lost 4 bases and 8 bases, in that order; junction bases with no gene match: 5. Germline CDR1 reads SGHDT; CDR2 reads YYEEEE. This CDR3 contains 13 residues. CDR3 region: CASSPDRGSGYTF. The CDR3 nucleotides read TGTGCCAGCAGCCCGGACAGGGGGAGCGGCTACACCTTC.

This clone was seen only a few times. The CDR3 sequence is CASSQDLRGGARPTF. DNA for the CDR3: TGCGCCAGCAGCCAAGATCTTAGGGGGGGAGCAAGACCCACCTTC. The chain uses TRBV4-3 and TRBJ1-2, with D perhaps matching TRBD1 (6 bases). CDR1 is LGHNA and CDR2 is YSLEER in the germline V gene. This CDR3 spans 15 amino acids. The V end was cut by 0 bases, the J end by 13 bases, with 21 bases between.

This chain joins TRBV28 and TRBJ2-5, with D unclear. The J call may not be correct, given that the DNA end is closer to TRBJ2-7. From germline, CDR1 is MDHEN and CDR2 SYDVKM. The CDR3 totals 15 residues. The CDR3, as DNA: TGTGCCAGCAGCCAAGACGGAAGCCGAGGCTACGAGCAGTACTTC. Protein sequence: CASSQDGSRGYEQYF.

This clone was seen a few times. The CDR3 reads CAISGPQETQYF. The CDR3 nucleotides are TGTGCCATCAGTGGACCTCAAGAGACCCAGTACTTC. The gene calls are TRBV10-3 and TRBJ2-5, with D uncertain. This CDR3 is built from 12 residues. CDR1 is ENHRY, CDR2 SYGVKD, per germline. V was pared by 4 bases and J by 2 bases, with 5 bases between.

This clone has just a few counts. The genes are TRBV11-2 and TRBJ2-5, with D perhaps TRBD1 or TRBD2 (6 bases each). The CDR3 length is 15 residues. Germline CDR1 and CDR2: SGHAT and FQNNGV. V lost 2 bases, J lost 5 bases, and 15 bases lay in between. CDR3 amino acids: CASSLMTQGRETQYF. As DNA, the CDR3 is TGTGCCAGCAGCTTAATGACGCAGGGGAGGGAGACCCAGTACTTC.

This chain connects TRBV7-2 to TRBJ2-1; no clear D. V lost 4 bases and J lost 9, with 16 bases in between. This CDR3 region has 14 residues. Germline V lookup: CDR1 SGHTA, CDR2 FQGNSA. The CDR3, as DNA: TGTGCCAGCAGCTCCGCCCCCAGTATAGGTGAGCAGTTCTTC. This sequence encodes CASSSAPSIGEQFF.

J is TRBJ2-7 and V is TRBV15; possibly TRBD1 for D (5 bases). From germline, CDR1 is LNHNV and CDR2 YYDKDF (reference sequence). Trimming stripped 0 bases from V and 5 bases from J, with 14 bases between. The CDR3 loop spans 15 amino acids. CDR3 in DNA: TGTGCCACCAGCAGAGATGTAGGGGCCGCGGACGAGCAGTACTTC. Its translation: CATSRDVGAADEQYF.

The V gene is TRBV28, the J gene TRBJ1-5, with D possibly being TRBD1 (5 bases). The CDR3 is made up of 13 amino acids. V dropped 4 bases and J dropped 12 bases, with 16 bases sitting between them. Germline V CDR1 and CDR2: MDHEN, SYDVKM. The CDR3 DNA reads as TGTGCCAGCAGTTCCTCCGGGACCCGGAGCCAGCATTTT. This codes for CASSSSGTRSQHF.

This clone was detected a few times. The chain employs TRBV5-8 and TRBJ1-1; 7 bases are a match to TRBD1. Germline lookup yields CDR1 SGHTS and CDR2 YDEGEE. The CDR3 spans 13 residues. Trimming took 0 bases from V and 7 from J; bases not matched to a gene: 3. In DNA, the CDR3 is TGTGCCAGCAGCTTGGGCCGGGACAGTGAAGCTTTCTTT. Protein: CASSLGRDSEAFF.

The rearrangement joins TRBV29-1 to TRBJ2-2; a possible D gene is TRBD2 (6 bases). Trimming cost V 7 bases and J 4 bases, with 22 bases left between them. The germline CDR1 and CDR2 sequences are SQVTM and ANQGSEA. The CDR3 is made up of 16 amino acids. The CDR3 spells CSASSDSNPGTGELFF. DNA for the CDR3: TGCAGCGCATCTAGCGACTCAAATCCGGGCACCGGGGAGCTGTTTTTT.

This clone showed up just a few times. This rearrangement joins TRBV29-1 to TRBJ2-3; 11 nucleotides align to TRBD2. V dropped 6 bases and J dropped 4; count of bases not matched to a gene: 6. The germline gives CDR1 SQVTM, CDR2 ANQGSEA. The CDR3 has 14 amino acids. CDR3: CSVRIAGGSDTQYF. CDR3 in DNA: TGCAGCGTCCGCATAGCGGGAGGGTCAGATACGCAGTATTTT.

This clone has more than one count but fewer than ten. The chain recombines TRBV18 with TRBJ2-2, with a possible D match to TRBD1 (5 bases). There are 15 residues in the CDR3. V dropped 3 bases and J dropped 0 bases, with 8 bases sitting between them. Germline CDR1 reads KGHSH; CDR2 reads LQKENI. The CDR3 loop is CASSPGQTNTGELFF. The CDR3 DNA sequence: TGTGCCAGCTCACCGGGGCAGACGAACACCGGGGAGCTGTTTTTT.

The chain links TRBV5-6 to TRBJ2-1; no definite D call. The CDR3 is made up of 11 amino acids. V lost 4 bases to trimming and J lost 9 bases, with 8 bases between them. Germline CDR1 and CDR2: SGHDT and YYEEEE. This CDR3 is CASSLIREQFF. DNA of the CDR3: TGTGCCAGCAGCCTCATTCGTGAGCAGTTCTTC.

The chain employs TRBV5-1 and TRBJ2-3; TRBD2 might be the D (5 bases). Deletions cut 2 bases from V and 6 bases from J, with 16 bases between. Germline V gene lookup returns CDR1 SGHRS and CDR2 YFSETQ. The CDR3 extends over 15 amino acids. The CDR3 loop reads CASSFTTPSGDTQYF. The CDR3 DNA sequence: TGCGCCAGCAGCTTTACGACCCCGAGCGGCGATACGCAGTATTTT.

The chain has TRBV9 and TRBJ1-2; D ambiguous. V was trimmed by 7 bases and J by 2 bases, leaving 9 bases between them. CDR1 SGDLS and CDR2 YYNGEE come from the germline V gene. The CDR3 contains 12 residues. This CDR3 is CASSLRNYGYTF. In nucleotides, the CDR3 is TGTGCCAGCTCGCTCCGGAACTATGGCTACACCTTC.

A remark on this clone: Germline is not matched at one junction end, which may reflect a read error. This CDR3 is also generated by other DNA sequences in the sample. The V and J genes are TRBV7-2 and TRBJ2-6; the D gene is possibly TRBD1 (5 bases). CDR1 and CDR2 (germline): SGHTA, FQGNSA. The CDR3 has 14 amino acids. The CDR3 DNA reads TGTGCCAGCAGCTCAAACTATGGGGCCAACGTCCTGACCTTC. Protein: CASSSNYGANVLTF.

The sample holds a few counts of this clone. The chain uses TRBV18 and TRBJ1-5; D gene ambiguous. Trimming shortened V by 5 bases and J by 9 bases, and 26 bases separated the two germline ends. Germline V gives CDR1 KGHSH, CDR2 LQKENI. This CDR3 has 17 residues. The CDR3 loop is CASSSSGPHLKIRPQHF. DNA for the CDR3: TGTGCCAGCTCATCGAGTGGACCGCACTTGAAAATTAGGCCCCAGCATTTT.

The chain uses TRBV19 and TRBJ2-5; 11 bases agree with TRBD2. The CDR3 has 15 residues. CDR1 is LNHDA and CDR2 is SQIVND in the germline V gene (reference sequence). V dropped 9 bases and J dropped 4; count of bases not matched to a gene: 10. CDR3: CASRTLAGGGETQYF. Here the CDR3 DNA reads TGTGCCAGCCGGACTCTAGCGGGGGGTGGAGAGACCCAGTACTTC.

This clone was seen a handful of times. This chain's CDR3 is CASSRQELAGGRDEQFF. As DNA, the CDR3 is TGTGCCAGCAGTCGCCAAGAACTAGCGGGAGGGAGGGATGAGCAGTTCTTC. This rearrangement joins TRBV28 to TRBJ2-1, with 13 bases lining up with TRBD2. The CDR3 contains 17 residues. Germline CDR1 and CDR2: MDHEN and SYDVKM. The V and J ends lost 5 bases and 8 bases, in that order; junction bases with no gene match: 12.

This clone was recorded a few times. The rearrangement uses TRBV5-6 and TRBJ2-7, with D possibly being TRBD2 (5 bases). Germline loops: CDR1 SGHDT, CDR2 YYEEEE. V lost 0 bases, J lost 3 bases, and 13 bases lay in between. The CDR3 length is 15 residues. CDR3 protein: CASSLVQRWDYEQYF. Written as DNA, the CDR3 is TGTGCCAGCAGCTTGGTCCAGCGGTGGGACTACGAGCAGTACTTC. Full variable domain (remainder filled in from reference TRBV5-6 and TRBJ2-7): DAGVTQSPTHLIKTRGQQVTLRCSPKSGHDTVSWYQQALGQGPQFIFQYYEEEERQRGNFPDRFSGHQFPNYSSELNVNALLLGDSALYLCASSLVQRWDYEQYFGPGTRLTVT.

The CDR3 nucleotides read TGTGCCAGCAGCTTAGTAGGACCCTACAATGAGCAGTTCTTC. Protein product: CASSLVGPYNEQFF. This chain joins TRBV7-2 and TRBJ2-1; no clear D. The V end was cut by 1 base, the J end by 2 bases, with 6 bases between. This CDR3 contains 14 residues. Germline V gene data show CDR1 as SGHTA and CDR2 as FQGNSA. The variable domain in full, completed from reference TRBV7-2 and TRBJ2-1, reads GAGVSQSPSNKVTEKGKDVELRCDPISGHTALYWYRQSLGQGLEFLIYFQGNSAPDKSGLPSDRFSAERTGGSVSTLTIQRTQQEDSAVYLCASSLVGPYNEQFFGPGTRLTVL.

This clone was seen a few times. The chain carries TRBV13 and TRBJ2-3; D unclear. The germline V gene encodes CDR1 PRHDT and CDR2 FYEKMQ (reference sequence). The length of the CDR3 is 14 residues. V was shortened by 0 bases and J by 11 bases, with 15 bases between the two germline ends. The CDR3 is CASSLGLPPLKQYF. The CDR3, as DNA: TGTGCCAGCAGCTTAGGCCTTCCGCCTCTTAAGCAGTATTTT.